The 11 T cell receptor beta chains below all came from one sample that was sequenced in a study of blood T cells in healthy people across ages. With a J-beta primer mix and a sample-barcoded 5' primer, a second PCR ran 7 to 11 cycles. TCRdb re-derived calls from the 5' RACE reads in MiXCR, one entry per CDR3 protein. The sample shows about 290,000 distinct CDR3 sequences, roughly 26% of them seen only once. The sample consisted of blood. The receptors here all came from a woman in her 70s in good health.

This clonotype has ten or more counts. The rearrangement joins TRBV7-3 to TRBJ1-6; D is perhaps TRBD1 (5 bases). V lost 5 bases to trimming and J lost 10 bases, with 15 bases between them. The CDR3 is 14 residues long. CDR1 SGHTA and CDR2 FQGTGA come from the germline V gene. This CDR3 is CASSVVAGRSPLHF. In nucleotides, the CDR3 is TGTGCCAGCAGCGTAGTGGCAGGGAGATCACCCCTCCACTTT.

The CDR3 DNA is TGTGCCATCAGTGAGTCGATGGGGGGCTCCTACAATGAGCAGTTCTTC. Translating gives CAISESMGGSYNEQFF. V and J are TRBV10-3 and TRBJ2-1; perhaps TRBD2 as D (6 bases). Per the germline V gene, CDR1 is ENHRY and CDR2 is SYGVKD. V dropped 0 bases and J dropped 0 bases, with 9 bases sitting between them. The length of the CDR3 is 16 residues.

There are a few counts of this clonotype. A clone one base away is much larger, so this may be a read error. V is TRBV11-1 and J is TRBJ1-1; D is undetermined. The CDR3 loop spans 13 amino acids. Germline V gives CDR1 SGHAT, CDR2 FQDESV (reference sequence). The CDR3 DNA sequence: TGTGCCAGCAGCTTAACACCCCACACTGAAACTTTCTTT. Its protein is CASSLTPHTETFF. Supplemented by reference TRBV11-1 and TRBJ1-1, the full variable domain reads EAEVAQSPRYKITEKSQAVAFWCDPISGHATLYWYRQILGQGPELLVQFQDESVVDDSQLPKDRFSAERLKGVDSTLKIQPAELGDSAMYLCASSLTPHTETFFGQGTRLTVV.

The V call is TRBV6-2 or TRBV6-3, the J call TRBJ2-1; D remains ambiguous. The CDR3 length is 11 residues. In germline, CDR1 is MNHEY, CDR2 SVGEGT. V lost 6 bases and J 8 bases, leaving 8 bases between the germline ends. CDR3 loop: CASSSRHEQFF. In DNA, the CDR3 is TGTGCCAGCAGCTCACGTCATGAGCAGTTCTTC.

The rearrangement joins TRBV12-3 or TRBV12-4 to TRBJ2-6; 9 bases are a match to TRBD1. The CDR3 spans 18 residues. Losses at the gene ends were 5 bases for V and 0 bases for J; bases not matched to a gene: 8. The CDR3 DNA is TGTGCCAGCAGTCGTCCGGGACAGGGAAACTCTGGGGCCAACGTCCTGACTTTC. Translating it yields CASSRPGQGNSGANVLTF.

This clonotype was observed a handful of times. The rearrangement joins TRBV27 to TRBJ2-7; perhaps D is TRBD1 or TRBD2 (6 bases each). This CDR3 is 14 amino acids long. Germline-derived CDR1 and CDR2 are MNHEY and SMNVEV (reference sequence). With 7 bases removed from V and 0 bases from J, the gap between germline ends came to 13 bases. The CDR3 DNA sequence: TGTGCCAGCAAGGGGGGTGCCCCCTCCTACGAGCAGTACTTC. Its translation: CASKGGAPSYEQYF.

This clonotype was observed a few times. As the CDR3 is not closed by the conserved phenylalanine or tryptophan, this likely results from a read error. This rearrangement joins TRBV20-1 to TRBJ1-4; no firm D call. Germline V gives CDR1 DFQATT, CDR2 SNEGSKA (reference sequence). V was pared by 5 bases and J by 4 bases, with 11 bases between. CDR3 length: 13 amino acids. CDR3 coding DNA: TGCAGTGCTTCCGGACGGGTTAATGAAAAACTGTTTGTT. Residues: CSASGRVNEKLFV.

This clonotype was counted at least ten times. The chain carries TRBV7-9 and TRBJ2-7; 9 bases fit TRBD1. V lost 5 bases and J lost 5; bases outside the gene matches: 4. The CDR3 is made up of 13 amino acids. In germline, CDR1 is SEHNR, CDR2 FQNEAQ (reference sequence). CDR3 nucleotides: TGTGCCAGCAGCGGACAGGGGTGGAACGAGCAGTACTTC. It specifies CASSGQGWNEQYF. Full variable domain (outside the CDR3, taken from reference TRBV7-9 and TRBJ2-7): DTGVSQNPRHKITKRGQNVTFRCDPISEHNRLYWYRQTLGQGPEFLTYFQNEAQLEKSRLLSDRFSAERPKGSFSTLEIQRTEQGDSAMYLCASSGQGWNEQYFGPGTRLTVT.

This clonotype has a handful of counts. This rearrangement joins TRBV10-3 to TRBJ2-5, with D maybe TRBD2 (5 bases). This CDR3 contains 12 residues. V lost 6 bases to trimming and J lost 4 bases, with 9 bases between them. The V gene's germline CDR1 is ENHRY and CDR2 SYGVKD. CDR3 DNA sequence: TGTGCCATCAGCCTCGAGGGAGAGACCCAGTACTTC. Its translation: CAISLEGETQYF.

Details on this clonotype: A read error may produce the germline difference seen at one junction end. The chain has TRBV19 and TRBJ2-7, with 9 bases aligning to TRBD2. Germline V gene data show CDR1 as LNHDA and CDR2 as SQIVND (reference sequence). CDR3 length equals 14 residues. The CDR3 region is CASRSLAGSHEQCF. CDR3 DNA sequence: TGTGCCAGTAGGAGTCTAGCGGGATCCCACGAGCAGTGCTTC.

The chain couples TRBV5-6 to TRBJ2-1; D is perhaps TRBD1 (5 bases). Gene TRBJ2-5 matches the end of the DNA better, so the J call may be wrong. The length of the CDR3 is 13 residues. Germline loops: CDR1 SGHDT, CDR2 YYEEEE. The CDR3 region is CASSLRGRQTQYF. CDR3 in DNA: TGTGCCAGCAGTCTTAGGGGAAGACAGACCCAGTACTTC.